Presented here are 24 T cell receptor beta chains from one specimen sequenced in a study of blood T cell repertoires in COVID-19. Libraries were prepared by immunoSEQ multiplex PCR; TCRdb keeps only in-frame clonotypes and omits some of them. Counted here are approximately 110,000 clones, about nine tenths occurring once; the ten biggest clones make up about 4.5%. The source material was peripheral blood. The receptors come from a man aged 35 to 55 with acute or convalescent COVID-19.

CDR3 sequence (DNA): TGTGCCAGCAGCGTCAACGACCGCGGCACAGGCTACACCTTC. Its translation is CASSVNDRGTGYTF. V usage is TRBV9 and J usage is TRBJ1-2; no clear D. The germline CDR1 and CDR2 sequences are SGDLS and YYNGEE. Trimming stripped 2 bases from V and 8 bases from J, with 16 bases between. CDR3 size: 14 residues.

The chain carries TRBV4-3 and TRBJ2-2; 10 bases align to TRBD1. CDR3 length: 16 amino acids. The V gene end was trimmed by 5 bases and the J gene end by 5 bases; junction bases not matched to a gene: 8. Germline-derived CDR1 and CDR2 are LGHNA and YSLEER. Here the CDR3 DNA reads TGCGCCAGCAGCTACTCCGGGACAGGGGAAACCGGGGAGCTGTTTTTT. Protein: CASSYSGTGETGELFF.

The genes are TRBV3-1 (or the pseudogene TRBV3-2) and TRBJ1-2; TRBD1 aligns across 7 bases. Germline V gene sequence: CDR1 LGHDT, CDR2 YNNKEL (reference sequence). V lost 2 bases and J lost 6; bases outside the gene matches: 3. CDR3 length: 13 amino acids. CDR3 DNA: TGTGCCAGCAGCCAATTAGGGGGCGATGGCTACACCTTC. It encodes CASSQLGGDGYTF.

The chain uses TRBV4-2 and TRBJ2-1; 11 bases are a match to TRBD2. Trimming took 2 bases from V and 0 from J; bases not matched to a gene: 3. There are 17 residues in the CDR3. CDR1 and CDR2 (germline): LGHNA, YNFKEQ. The CDR3 DNA is TGTGCCAGCAGCCAAAACCTAGCGGGGGGCTCCTACAATGAGCAGTTCTTC. As protein: CASSQNLAGGSYNEQFF.

The genes are TRBV11-2 and TRBJ2-7, with D possibly matching TRBD2 (6 bases). Germline V gene sequence: CDR1 SGHAT, CDR2 FQNNGV. Trimming cost V 2 bases and J 3 bases, with 8 bases left between them. The CDR3 has 13 amino acids. CDR3 protein: CASSLSSGYEQYF. CDR3 sequence (DNA): TGTGCCAGCAGCTTAAGTAGCGGCTACGAGCAGTACTTC.

V usage is TRBV12-3 or TRBV12-4 and J usage is TRBJ1-2; possibly TRBD1 for D (6 bases). The CDR3 contains 13 residues. Trimming took 8 bases from V and 4 from J, leaving 14 bases between them. The CDR3 DNA sequence: TGTGCCAGCGGCCTACAGGGAGTCTATGGCTACACCTTC. Translated, it gives CASGLQGVYGYTF.

This chain links TRBV5-1 with TRBJ2-1; D remains unclear. This CDR3 contains 11 residues. V lost 5 bases and J 4 bases, leaving 4 bases between the germline ends. Per germline, CDR1 SGHRS and CDR2 YFSETQ. This CDR3 is CASRSYNEQFF. The DNA of the CDR3 is TGCGCCAGCAGATCGTACAATGAGCAGTTCTTC.

The gene calls are TRBV11-3 and TRBJ2-1; the D gene is possibly TRBD1 (6 bases). This CDR3 is built from 14 residues. The germline CDR1 and CDR2 sequences are SGHNT and YENEEA. The V and J ends lost 3 bases and 1 base respectively, with 7 bases between them. The CDR3 here is CASSLQGSYNEQFF. The CDR3 coding sequence is TGTGCCAGCAGCTTGCAGGGGTCCTACAATGAGCAGTTCTTC. The full variable domain, with the rest looked up from reference TRBV11-3 and TRBJ2-1, is EAGVVQSPRYKIIEKKQPVAFWCNPISGHNTLYWYLQNLGQGPELLIRYENEEAVDDSQLPKDRFSAERLKGVDSTLKIQPAELGDSAVYLCASSLQGSYNEQFFGPGTRLTVL.

This chain uses TRBV27 with TRBJ2-3; no clear D. Germline V gene data show CDR1 as MNHEY and CDR2 as SMNVEV (reference sequence). The V end lost 4 bases, the J end lost 3 bases, and 11 bases lay between the germline ends. The CDR3 covers 14 residues. The CDR3 spells CASSSRLKTDTQYF. CDR3 coding DNA: TGTGCCAGCAGTTCAAGACTGAAGACAGATACGCAGTATTTT.

The chain employs TRBV3-1 (or the pseudogene TRBV3-2) and TRBJ2-7; 11 bases are a match to TRBD2. The CDR3 sequence is 15 residues long. V lost 5 bases, J lost 6 bases, and 9 bases stayed unmatched. CDR1 is LGHDT and CDR2 is YNNKEL in the germline V gene (reference sequence). The CDR3: CASSVWTSGSLEQYF. CDR3 bases: TGTGCCAGCAGCGTTTGGACTAGCGGGTCGCTCGAGCAGTACTTC.

In its sample, this clone was seen a few times. J is TRBJ1-1 and V is TRBV6-5; D is perhaps TRBD1 (5 bases). The CDR3 is 11 amino acids. Germline V gene data show CDR1 as MNHEY and CDR2 as SVGAGI. The V end was cut by 8 bases, the J end by 10 bases, with 14 bases between. In DNA, the CDR3 is TGTGCCAGCGGCTTCGGGGGTGGAGCTTTCTTT. It codes for CASGFGGGAFF.

The rearrangement uses TRBV2 and TRBJ1-1; a weak D match, TRBD1 (5 bases). This CDR3 contains 14 residues. V lost 3 bases to trimming and J lost 4 bases, with 12 bases between them. Germline assignment: CDR1 SNHLY and CDR2 FYNNEI. This CDR3 is CASSDGVGGTEAFF. DNA of the CDR3: TGTGCCAGCAGTGATGGGGTGGGGGGCACTGAAGCTTTCTTT.

The rearrangement joins TRBV6-5 to TRBJ1-6; D may be TRBD1 (5 bases). Trimming pared 4 bases from V and 10 bases from J, leaving 8 bases between. The CDR3 runs 12 residues. Germline V gene data show CDR1 as MNHEY and CDR2 as SVGAGI. In DNA form, the CDR3 reads TGTGCCAGCAGTTCCAGGGTGTCACCCCTCCACTTT. This codes for CASSSRVSPLHF.

The CDR3 spells CARTFPGQGIYGYTF. In DNA, the CDR3 is TGTGCCAGAACGTTTCCGGGACAGGGGATCTATGGCTACACCTTC. This chain uses TRBV2 with TRBJ1-2, with TRBD1 matching 10 bases. Unmatched junction bases numbered 11, after V lost 9 bases and J lost 4 bases. Germline loops: CDR1 SNHLY, CDR2 FYNNEI. This CDR3 spans 15 amino acids.

This chain connects TRBV15 to TRBJ1-1; 10 nucleotides agree with TRBD1. J gave up 5 bases and V 1 base, and 7 bases lay outside the gene matches. The germline gives CDR1 LNHNV, CDR2 YYDKDF (reference sequence). The CDR3 runs 16 residues. The CDR3 sequence: CATSRGQGQGDTEAFF. The CDR3 DNA sequence: TGTGCCACCAGCAGAGGTCAAGGACAGGGGGATACTGAAGCTTTCTTT.

The chain is built from TRBV5-1 and TRBJ2-1; 9 bases line up with TRBD2. Per the germline V gene, CDR1 is SGHRS and CDR2 is YFSETQ. CDR3 length: 18 amino acids. Unmatched junction bases numbered 15, after V lost 3 bases and J lost 5 bases. CDR3 DNA sequence: TGCGCCAGCAGCTACGATCTGATCCAAGCGGGGGGAGACAATGAGCAGTTCTTC. Translation gives CASSYDLIQAGGDNEQFF.

This clone occurred once. The V gene is TRBV5-4, the J gene TRBJ2-3; a weak D match, TRBD2 (5 bases). The CDR3 extends over 15 amino acids. CDR1 is SGHNT, CDR2 YYREEE, per germline (reference sequence). The V end was cut by 0 bases, the J end by 2 bases, with 10 bases between. The DNA of the CDR3 is TGTGCCAGCAGCTTGGGGGCTAGCTACACAGATACGCAGTATTTT. This codes for CASSLGASYTDTQYF.

The V gene is TRBV7-2, the J gene TRBJ1-1, with TRBD1 as a possible D gene (5 bases). The CDR3 extends over 14 amino acids. Germline V gene data show CDR1 as SGHTA and CDR2 as FQGNSA. The germline V and J ends were trimmed by 7 bases and 0 bases, with 12 bases remaining between them. The CDR3, as DNA: TGTGCCAGCATCTCACGGGGGATGAACACTGAAGCTTTCTTT. As protein: CASISRGMNTEAFF.

The chain recombines TRBV27 with TRBJ1-1, with 7 nucleotides matching TRBD1. V shed 6 bases, J shed 4 bases, and the junction held 20 bases outside the gene matches. CDR1 and CDR2 (germline): MNHEY, SMNVEV (reference sequence). This CDR3 comprises 18 residues. The CDR3 nucleotides are TGTGCCAGCAGACTTCTGGGACCGAGGGGGCTTAGGACCACTGAAGCTTTCTTT. This encodes CASRLLGPRGLRTTEAFF.

The rearrangement joins TRBV5-1 to TRBJ2-3; D perhaps matches TRBD2 (6 bases). The CDR3 contains 15 residues. With 4 bases removed from V and 3 bases from J, the gap between germline ends came to 15 bases. CDR1 SGHRS and CDR2 YFSETQ come from the germline V gene. The CDR3, as DNA: TGCGCCAGCAGCCCACGGGAGCAAGGGACAGATACGCAGTATTTT. Protein product: CASSPREQGTDTQYF.

V gene TRBV7-2 combines with J gene TRBJ1-5; 9 bases match TRBD1. CDR3 size: 14 residues. V trimming: 3 bases; J trimming: 7 bases; junction bases outside the gene matches: 4. Looked up from germline, CDR1 is SGHTA and CDR2 is FQGNSA. As DNA, the CDR3 is TGTGCCAGCAGCTTCGGACAGGGGAGGCAGCCCCAGCATTTT. This gives the protein CASSFGQGRQPQHF.

CDR3 loop: CAWSGQGKGAFHQPQHF. The CDR3 nucleotides are TGTGCCTGGAGTGGACAGGGTAAGGGCGCATTCCATCAGCCCCAGCATTTT. The rearrangement joins TRBV30 to TRBJ1-5; 7 bases are a match to TRBD1. V dropped 1 base and J dropped 5; count of bases not matched to a gene: 14. The CDR3 length is 17 residues. The germline CDR1 and CDR2 sequences are GTSNPN and SVGIG (reference sequence).

This clone was seen more than once but under ten times. V usage is TRBV6-1 and J usage is TRBJ1-1; D possibly corresponds to TRBD1 (6 bases). V was cut by 1 base and J by 5 bases, with 23 bases left in between. Germline CDR1 reads MNHNS; CDR2 reads SASEGT. The CDR3 is 18 amino acids. DNA for the CDR3: TGTGCCAGCAGTGAAGAGAATCGCGGGGGCCGCAGATCGACTGAAGCTTTCTTT. Residues: CASSEENRGGRRSTEAFF.

V usage is TRBV5-4 and J usage is TRBJ2-5; tentatively, D is TRBD1 (5 bases). This CDR3 has 16 residues. Trimming took 1 base from V and 2 from J, leaving 15 bases between them. The germline gives CDR1 SGHNT, CDR2 YYREEE (reference sequence). The CDR3 loop is CASSLRRSGFQETQYF. CDR3 bases: TGTGCCAGCAGCTTGCGTCGGTCAGGGTTTCAAGAGACCCAGTACTTC.